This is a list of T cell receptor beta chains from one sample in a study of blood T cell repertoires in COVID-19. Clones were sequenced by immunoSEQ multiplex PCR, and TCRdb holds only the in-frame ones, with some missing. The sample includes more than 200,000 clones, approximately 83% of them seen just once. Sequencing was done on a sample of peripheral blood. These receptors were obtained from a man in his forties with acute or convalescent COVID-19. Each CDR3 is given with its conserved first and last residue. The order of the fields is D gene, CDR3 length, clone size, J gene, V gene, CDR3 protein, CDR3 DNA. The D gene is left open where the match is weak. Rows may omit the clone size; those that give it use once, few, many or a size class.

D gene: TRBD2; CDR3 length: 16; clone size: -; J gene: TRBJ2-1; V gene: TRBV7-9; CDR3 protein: CASSPSSGRVYNEQFF; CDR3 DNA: TGTGCCAGCAGCCCCTCTAGCGGAAGAGTTTACAATGAGCAGTTCTTC
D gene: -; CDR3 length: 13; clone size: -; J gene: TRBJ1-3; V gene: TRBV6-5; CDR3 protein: CASSPLRGNTIYF; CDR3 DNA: TGTGCCAGCAGTCCTCTACGGGGAAACACCATATATTTT
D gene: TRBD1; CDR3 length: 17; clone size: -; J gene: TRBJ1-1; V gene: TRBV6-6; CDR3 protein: CASSPSGQEYMNTEAFF; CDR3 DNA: TGTGCCAGCAGTCCCTCAGGACAGGAGTACATGAACACTGAAGCTTTCTTT
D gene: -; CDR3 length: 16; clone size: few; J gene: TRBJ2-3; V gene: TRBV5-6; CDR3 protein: CASSFLAGASTDTQYF; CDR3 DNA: TGTGCCAGCAGCTTTTTAGCTGGGGCGAGCACAGATACGCAGTATTTT
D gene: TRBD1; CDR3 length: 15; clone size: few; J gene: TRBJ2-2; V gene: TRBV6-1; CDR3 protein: CASSEGTGNTGELFF; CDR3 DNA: TGTGCCAGCAGTGAGGGGACAGGGAACACCGGGGAGCTGTTTTTT
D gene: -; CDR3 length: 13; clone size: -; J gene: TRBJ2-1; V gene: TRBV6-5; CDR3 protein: CASSLGTYNEQFF; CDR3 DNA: TGTGCCAGCAGTCTCGGGACCTACAATGAGCAGTTCTTC
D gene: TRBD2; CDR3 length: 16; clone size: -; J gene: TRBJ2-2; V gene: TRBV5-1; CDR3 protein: CASTRRLAGADGELFF; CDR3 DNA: TGCGCCAGCACCCGGAGGCTAGCGGGAGCGGACGGGGAGCTGTTTTTT
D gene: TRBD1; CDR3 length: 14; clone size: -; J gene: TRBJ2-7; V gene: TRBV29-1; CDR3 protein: CSVESTGATYEQYF; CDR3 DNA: TGCAGCGTTGAGTCGACAGGGGCGACCTACGAGCAGTACTTC
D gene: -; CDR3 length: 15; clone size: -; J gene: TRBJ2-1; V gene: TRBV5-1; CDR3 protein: CASSPTGERSNEQFF; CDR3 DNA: TGCGCCAGCAGCCCCACTGGGGAGAGGAGCAATGAGCAGTTCTTC
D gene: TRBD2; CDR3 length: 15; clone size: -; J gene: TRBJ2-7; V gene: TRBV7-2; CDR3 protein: CASSFRLASSYEQYF; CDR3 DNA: TGTGCCAGCAGCTTCCGACTAGCGAGCTCCTACGAGCAGTACTTC
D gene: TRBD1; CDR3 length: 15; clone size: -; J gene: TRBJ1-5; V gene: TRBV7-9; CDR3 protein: CASSSLQGGRQPQHF; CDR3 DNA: TGTGCCAGCAGCTCGTTACAGGGGGGGCGTCAGCCCCAGCATTTT
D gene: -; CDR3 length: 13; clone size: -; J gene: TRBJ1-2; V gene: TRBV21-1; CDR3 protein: CASSEGDSFGYTF; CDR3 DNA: TGTGCCAGCAGCGAAGGGGACAGCTTTGGCTACACCTTC
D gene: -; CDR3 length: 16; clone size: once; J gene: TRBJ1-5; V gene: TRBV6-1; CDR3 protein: CASSEQGGRPNQPQHF; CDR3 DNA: TGTGCCAGCAGTGAACAGGGCGGCAGGCCCAATCAGCCCCAGCATTTT
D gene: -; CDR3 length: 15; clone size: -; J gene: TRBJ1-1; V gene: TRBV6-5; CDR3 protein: CASSPRETLNTEAFF; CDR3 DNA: TGTGCCAGCAGCCCCCGGGAGACTTTGAACACTGAAGCTTTCTTT
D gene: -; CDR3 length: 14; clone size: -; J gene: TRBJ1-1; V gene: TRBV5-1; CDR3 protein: CASSSPTENTKAFF; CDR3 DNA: TGCGCCAGCAGCTCCCCGACGGAGAACACTAAAGCTTTCTTT
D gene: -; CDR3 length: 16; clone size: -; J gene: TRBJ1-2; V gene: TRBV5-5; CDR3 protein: CASSGRSHPINYGYTF; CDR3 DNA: TGTGCCAGCAGCGGGCGCAGCCATCCGATTAACTATGGCTACACCTTC
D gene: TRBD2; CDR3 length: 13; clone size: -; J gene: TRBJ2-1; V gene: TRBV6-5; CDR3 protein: CASGSGRVNEQFF; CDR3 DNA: TGTGCCAGCGGTAGCGGGAGGGTAAATGAGCAGTTCTTC
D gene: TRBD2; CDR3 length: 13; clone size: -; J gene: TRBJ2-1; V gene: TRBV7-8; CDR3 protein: CASSSQQGLALFF; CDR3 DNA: TGTGCCAGCAGCTCCCAGCAGGGACTAGCGTTGTTCTTC
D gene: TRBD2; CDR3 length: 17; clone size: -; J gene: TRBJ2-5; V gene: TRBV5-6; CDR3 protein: CASSLGEGRARAETQYF; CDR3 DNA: TGTGCCAGCAGCTTGGGTGAGGGGAGGGCCAGAGCAGAGACCCAGTACTTC
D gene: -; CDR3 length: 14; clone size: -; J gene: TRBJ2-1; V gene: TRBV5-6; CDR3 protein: CASSLDSSYNEQFF; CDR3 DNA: TGTGCCAGCAGCTTGGACAGCTCCTACAATGAGCAGTTCTTC
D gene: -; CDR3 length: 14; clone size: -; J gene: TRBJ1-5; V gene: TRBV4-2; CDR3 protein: CASSPEGYGQPQHF; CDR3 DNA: TGTGCCAGCAGCCCGGAGGGGTACGGCCAGCCCCAGCATTTT
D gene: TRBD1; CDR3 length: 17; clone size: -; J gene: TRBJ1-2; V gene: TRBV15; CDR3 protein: CATSSLRDRGPLGGYTF; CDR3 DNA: TGTGCCACCAGCAGTCTCCGGGACAGGGGGCCGCTGGGGGGCTACACCTTC
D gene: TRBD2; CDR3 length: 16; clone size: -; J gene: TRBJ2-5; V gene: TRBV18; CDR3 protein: CASSPTELAGEETQYF; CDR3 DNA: TGTGCCAGCTCACCAACGGAACTAGCGGGAGAAGAGACCCAGTACTTC
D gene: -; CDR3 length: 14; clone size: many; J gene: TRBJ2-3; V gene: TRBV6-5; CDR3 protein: CASSPLRGTDTQYF; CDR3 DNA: TGTGCCAGCAGCCCCCTCCGGGGCACAGATACGCAGTATTTT